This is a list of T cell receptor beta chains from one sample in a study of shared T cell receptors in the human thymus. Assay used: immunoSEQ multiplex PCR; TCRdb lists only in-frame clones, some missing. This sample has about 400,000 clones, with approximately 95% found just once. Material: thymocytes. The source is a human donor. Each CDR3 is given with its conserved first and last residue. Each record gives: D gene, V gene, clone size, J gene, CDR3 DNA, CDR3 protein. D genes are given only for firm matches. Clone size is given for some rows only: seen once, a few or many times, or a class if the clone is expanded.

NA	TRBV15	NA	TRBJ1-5	TGTGCCACCAGCAGGGGCGGGAAGGACAGCGACCACCCAAATCAGCCCCAGCATTTT	CATSRGGKDSDHPNQPQHF
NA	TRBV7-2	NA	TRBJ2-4	TGTGCCAGCAGCTTGGGGGCGTCTCGGAGGGCCATTCAGTACTTC	CASSLGASRRAIQYF
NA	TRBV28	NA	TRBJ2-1	TGTGCCAGCAGTCCGACTTTAAACACCTACAATGAGCAGTTCTTC	CASSPTLNTYNEQFF
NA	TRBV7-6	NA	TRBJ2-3	TGTGCCAGCAGCTTAGAACCATTAAGCACAGATACGCAGTATTTT	CASSLEPLSTDTQYF
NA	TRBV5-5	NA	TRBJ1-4	TGTGCCAGCAGCTCGCTGACAAAGTATGATGAAAAACTGTTTTTT	CASSSLTKYDEKLFF
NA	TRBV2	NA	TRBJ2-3	TGTGCCAGCATAGGGGGGAGGGCATTAGATACGCAGTATTTT	CASIGGRALDTQYF
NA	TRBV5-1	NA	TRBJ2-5	TGCGCCAGCAGCTTTTTATCGGCTCAGGAGACCCAGTACTTC	CASSFLSAQETQYF
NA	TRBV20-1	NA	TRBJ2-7	TGCAGTGCTAGACGGTACGAGCAGTACTTC	CSARRYEQYF
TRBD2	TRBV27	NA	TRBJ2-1	TGTGCCAGCAGTCCGCGACCGGGACTAGCGGTCCACAATGAGCAGTTCTTC	CASSPRPGLAVHNEQFF
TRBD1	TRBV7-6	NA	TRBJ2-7	TGTGCCAGCGGCCGGACAGGGGATTACTACGAGCAGTACTTC	CASGRTGDYYEQYF
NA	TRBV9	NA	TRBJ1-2	TGTGCCAGCAGCGCCCGCTATGGCTACACCTTC	CASSARYGYTF
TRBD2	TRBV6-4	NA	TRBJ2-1	TGTGCCAGCAGTGATAGATTGCTAGCGGGAAAAAGGAATGAGCAGTTCTTC	CASSDRLLAGKRNEQFF
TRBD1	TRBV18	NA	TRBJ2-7	TGTGCCAGCTCACCCCTAACAGGGGAGAACGAGCAGTACTTC	CASSPLTGENEQYF
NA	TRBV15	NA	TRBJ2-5	TGTGCCACCCATTCTCCCACTGGGGAGACCCAGTACTTC	CATHSPTGETQYF
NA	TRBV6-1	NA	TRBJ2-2	TGTGCCAGCAGTGAATGGACAGTTAAGAACACCGGGGAGCTGTTTTTT	CASSEWTVKNTGELFF
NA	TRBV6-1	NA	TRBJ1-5	TGTGCCAGCAGTGGGGGACTCTATAGCAATCAGCCCCAGCATTTT	CASSGGLYSNQPQHF
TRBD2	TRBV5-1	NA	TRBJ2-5	TGCGCCAGCAGCTTGACGGACTTACTAGCGGGAGAAGAGACCCAGTACTTC	CASSLTDLLAGEETQYF
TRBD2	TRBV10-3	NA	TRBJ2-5	TGTGCCATCAGTGAGTCATCGGGAGGGCAAGAGACCCAGTACTTC	CAISESSGGQETQYF
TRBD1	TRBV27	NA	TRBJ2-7	TGTGCCAGCAGGGGTCCAGGGGGCTACGAGCAGTACTTC	CASRGPGGYEQYF
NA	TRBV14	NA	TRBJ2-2	TGTGCCAGCAGCCACGTCTACAGATGGAATTCCGGGGAGCTGTTTTTT	CASSHVYRWNSGELFF
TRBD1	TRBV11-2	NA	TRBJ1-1	TGTGCCAGCACACCGGGGGTTGGACGGGACAGAGGGATCACTGAAGCTTTCTTT	CASTPGVGRDRGITEAFF
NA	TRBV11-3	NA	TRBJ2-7	TGTGCCAGCAGCCCCGGAAGAGGGGACCTCGACTACGAGCAGTACTTC	CASSPGRGDLDYEQYF
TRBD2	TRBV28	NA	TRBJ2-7	TGTGCCAGCAGTCGGGGGGGGACTCCCACCTACGAGCAGTACTTC	CASSRGGTPTYEQYF
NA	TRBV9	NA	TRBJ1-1	TGTGCCAGCAGCGGAGTCGGGGGCGCGGTCACTGAAGCTTTCTTT	CASSGVGGAVTEAFF
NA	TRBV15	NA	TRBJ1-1	TGTGCCACCAGCTCGGACAGTAACACTGAAGCTTTCTTT	CATSSDSNTEAFF
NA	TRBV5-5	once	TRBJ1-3	TGTGCCAGCAGCCCTCACCTGACAGGACAGAGCTCTGGAAACACCATATATTTT	CASSPHLTGQSSGNTIYF
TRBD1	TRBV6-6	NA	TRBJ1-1	TGTGCCAGCAAGGGACAGGGGATGGATGAGGCTTTCTTT	CASKGQGMDEAFF
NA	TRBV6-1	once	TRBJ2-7	TGTGCCAGCAGTGAAGACAGGGTTTACGAGCAGTACTTC	CASSEDRVYEQYF
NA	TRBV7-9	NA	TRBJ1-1	TGTGCCAGCAGCTTAGCTGGGTGGTTTAACATCAAGAACACTGAAGCTTTCTTT	CASSLAGWFNIKNTEAFF
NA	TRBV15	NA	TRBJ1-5	TGTGCCACCAGCAGAGATAGGGCCAGGGCTAGCAATCAGCCCCAGCATTTT	CATSRDRARASNQPQHF
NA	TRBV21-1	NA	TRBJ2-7	TGTGCCAGCCTCTACGAGCAGTACTTC	CASLYEQYF
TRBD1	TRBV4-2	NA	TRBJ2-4	TGTGCCAGCAGCCATCGCTCGGGGGACAGGGGGTCAGGGGGCCCCAAAAACATTCAGTACTTC	CASSHRSGDRGSGGPKNIQYF
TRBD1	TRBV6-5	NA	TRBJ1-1	TGTGCCAGCAGTTACATTGGGACAGGGGACACTGAAGCTTTCTTT	CASSYIGTGDTEAFF
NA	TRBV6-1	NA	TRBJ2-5	TGTGCCAGCAGTGAAGGAAACTCCCAAGAGACCCAGTACTTC	CASSEGNSQETQYF
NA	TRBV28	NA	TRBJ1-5	TGTGCCAGCAGCCGAAGGGGGGGACCGAGGCAGCCCCAGCATTTT	CASSRRGGPRQPQHF
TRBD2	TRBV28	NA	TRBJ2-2	TGTGCCAGCAGCCATCTAGCGGGGGTGCAGAGCGGGGAGCTGTTTTTT	CASSHLAGVQSGELFF
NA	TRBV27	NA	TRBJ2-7	TGTGCCAGCAGTTTCCTCTATCCATCCCACGAGCAGTACTTC	CASSFLYPSHEQYF
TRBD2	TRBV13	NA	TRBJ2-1	TGTGCCAGCAGCACCCCCTGGACTAGCGGGAGACGGTGTGAGCAGTTCTTC	CASSTPWTSGRRCEQFF
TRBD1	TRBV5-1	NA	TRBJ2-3	TGCGCCAGCAGCTTGGCCCTGGGACAGACTAGCACAGATACGCAGTATTTT	CASSLALGQTSTDTQYF
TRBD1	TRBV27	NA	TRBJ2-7	TGTGCCAGCAGGGGACAGGGAAACTACGAGCAGTACTTC	CASRGQGNYEQYF
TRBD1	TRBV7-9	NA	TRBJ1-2	TGTGCCAGCAGCGGACAGGGGGCGGGTGGCTACACCTTC	CASSGQGAGGYTF
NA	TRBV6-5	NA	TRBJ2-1	TGTGCCAGCAGTTACCCAGCGGGTTCCTACAATGAGCAGTTCTTC	CASSYPAGSYNEQFF
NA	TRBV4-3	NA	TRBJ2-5	TGCGCCAGCAGCCAAGGGGGGGAGACCCAGTACTTC	CASSQGGETQYF